This TCR beta chain appears in the sequencing data of a study of T cells in Graves' hyperthyroidism and ophthalmopathy. Study overall: Peripheral blood collection took place at initial diagnosis, before any treatment.

What was amplified from RNA transcripts were TCR beta CDR3 regions. The HTBI primer set drove a first-round RT-PCR of the TCR CDR3. TCRdb reprocessed the multiplex PCR reads with MiXCR, giving one entry per CDR3 protein. Here the sample spans about 770,000 distinct CDR3 sequences, roughly a sixth being singletons. Concerning this clonotype: What it binds is not known.

V gave up 5 bases and J gave up 4 bases; unmatched junction bases: 4. This CDR3 comprises 13 residues. The germline V gene encodes CDR1 SGHVS and CDR2 FQNEAQ. The study excluded patients with uncontrolled infection, other autoimmune disease, pregnancy or lactation. Whole-study findings and limits: Separating ophthalmopathy from stable hyperthyroidism was achieved by a 13 V-J model.

The TCR originated in a woman aged 45-60 years with Graves' hyperthyroidism that later progressed to Graves' ophthalmopathy. V and J are TRBV7-8 and TRBJ1-2, with 7 positions matching TRBD1. Material: blood. The CDR3, as DNA: TGTGCCAGCAGCCCATGGGACAGCTATGGCTACACCTTC. Residues: CASSPWDSYGYTF.